The clone carrying this T cell receptor beta chain was counted a few times. Its antigen remains unidentified. An equimolar mix of two oligonucleotides served as the beta constant-region primer for TRBC1 and TRBC2. Ligated cDNA was amplified by four rounds of PCR with nested alpha and beta constant-region primers and SP2. TCRdb re-called the UMI-ligation and nested PCR reads with MiXCR, one entry per CDR3 protein. The sample has 85,000 or so distinct CDR3 sequences, roughly 9.2% seen once. These data come from a study of naive and memory T cell subsets. Study-wide results and limits: From naive to CM, EM and EMRA, diversity decreased and Gini increased.

Germline V gives CDR1 SGHTA, CDR2 FQGNSA. The CDR3 is 13 amino acids. V was pared by 5 bases and J by 5 bases, with 12 bases between. CD4+ T cell IFNgamma after overnight CMV lysate exposure gave donor CMV status. Source material: naive CD8+ T cells from blood. The clonotype was recovered from a human donor in good health. The chain links TRBV7-2 to TRBJ1-1, with a possible D match to TRBD1 (6 bases). The CDR3 protein is CASSKTGFTEAFF. The DNA of the CDR3 is TGTGCCAGCAGCAAGACAGGCTTTACTGAAGCTTTCTTT.